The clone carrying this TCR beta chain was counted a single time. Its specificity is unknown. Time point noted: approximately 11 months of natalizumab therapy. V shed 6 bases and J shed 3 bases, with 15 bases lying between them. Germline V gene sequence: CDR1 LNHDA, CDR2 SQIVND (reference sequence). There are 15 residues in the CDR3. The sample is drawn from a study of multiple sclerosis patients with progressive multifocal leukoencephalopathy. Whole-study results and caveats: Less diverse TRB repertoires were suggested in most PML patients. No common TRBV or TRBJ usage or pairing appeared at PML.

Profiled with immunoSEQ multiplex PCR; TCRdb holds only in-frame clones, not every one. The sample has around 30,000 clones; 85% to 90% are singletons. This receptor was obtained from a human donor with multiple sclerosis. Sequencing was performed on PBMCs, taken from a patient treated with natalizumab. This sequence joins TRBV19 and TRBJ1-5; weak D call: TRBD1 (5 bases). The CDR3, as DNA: TGTGCCAGTAGCTCAGGACGGGACTACAATCAGCCCCAGCATTTT. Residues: CASSSGRDYNQPQHF.